Listed below are T cell receptor beta chains from one sample, sequenced in a study of blood T cell repertoires in COVID-19. Generated by immunoSEQ multiplex PCR, the TCRdb table keeps only in-frame clones and is missing some. The data show about 140,000 clones, around 86% seen once. The specimen was peripheral blood. The receptors derive from a human donor in a cohort sampled during active COVID-19. The conserved cysteine and the conserved F or W are not part of the CDR3 here.

TRBJ2-1 TRBV7-7 ASSQAGGGAYNEQF
TRBJ2-7 TRBV30 AWSVVTGSTYEQY
TRBJ2-7 TRBV19 ASSILSGQGANEQY
TRBJ1-2 TRBV4-2 ASSQWSEGGSGYT
TRBJ2-3 TRBV21-1 ASTSDRGRDTQY
TRBJ2-3 TRBV5-5 ASSLELTDTQY
TRBJ2-5 TRBV6-1 ASSGRTGRGQETQY
TRBJ2-7 TRBV7-3 ASSPGHSSYEQY
TRBJ2-2 TRBV5-1 ASSLHSGSVGELF
TRBJ2-1 TRBV11-2 ASSLDNSINEQF
TRBJ2-1 TRBV20-1 SASFYGDRDFWNEQF
TRBJ1-5 TRBV27 ASRRGQGINQPQH
TRBJ1-2 TRBV19 ASSIGPGQTNYGYT
TRBJ2-1 TRBV28 ASGGLGHNEQF
TRBJ1-3 TRBV30 AWSVRGSGNTIY
TRBJ2-5 TRBV21-1 ASSTGTRPRETQY
TRBJ2-2 TRBV19 ASSIILGSGGTGELF
TRBJ2-7 TRBV11-2 ASSPGIGPSYEQY
TRBJ1-6 TRBV14 ASSQDLQPGTPLH
TRBJ2-1 TRBV6-5 ASTLGLKQF
TRBJ1-2 TRBV4-2 ASSHGQANYGYT
TRBJ1-1 TRBV15 ATSIKGGGVPF
TRBJ2-7 TRBV25-1 ASSGPGPGLFSYEQY
TRBJ1-2 TRBV6-4 ASSDLPVVKGVNYGYT
TRBJ2-1 TRBV24-1 ATSDFRPPGFLGRPHNEQF
TRBJ2-7 TRBV9 ASSVDEAHYEQY
TRBJ1-2 TRBV6-5 ASGHDTDYT
TRBJ1-4 TRBV6-6 ASRPGQRGAKLF
TRBJ1-6 TRBV14 ASRLQGIDNSPLH
TRBJ1-1 TRBV10-3 AISEFGVNTEAF
TRBJ2-7 TRBV6-5 ASSPGTPPYEQY
TRBJ2-7 TRBV10-3 ATRDKGITYEQY
TRBJ1-6 TRBV11-2 ASSLGLEWSSPLH
TRBJ2-7 TRBV27 ASKYSGRLSSYEQY
TRBJ2-3 TRBV7-9 ASSPPVVGPDTQY
TRBJ1-1 TRBV30 AWRTGPNTEAF
TRBJ2-3 TRBV5-5 ASTRTVYGTSGSTDTQY
TRBJ2-2 TRBV11-3 ASSHYVSGELF
TRBJ2-6 TRBV9 ASSVGAGGPSGANVLT
TRBJ2-1 TRBV18 ASSPSQDNEQF
TRBJ2-3 TRBV7-8 ASSLGATSDTQY
TRBJ1-6 TRBV5-1 ASSLGGEGNSPLH
TRBJ2-1 TRBV4-2 ASSQDSRRASGGFDEQF
TRBJ2-1 TRBV15 ATSRAREGINEQF
TRBJ1-5 TRBV27 ASSLEGRGQPQH
TRBJ1-1 TRBV28 ASSSPPMNTEAF